A single count supports the clone carrying this TCR beta chain. The entry originates in a study of T cell changes during pregnancy in multiple sclerosis. V lost 4 bases to trimming and J lost 2 bases, with 23 bases between them. The germline V gene encodes CDR1 SNHLY and CDR2 FYNNEI. The CDR3 is 18 residues long. Profiled with immunoSEQ multiplex PCR; TCRdb holds only in-frame clones, not every one. Of approximately 20,000 clones in the sample, 86% were seen once. Material: CD8+ T cells from peripheral blood mononuclear cells, obtained in the third trimester of pregnancy. This receptor was identified in a female donor in good health, enrolled as a control in a pregnancy study. The chain is built from TRBV2 and TRBJ1-2, with unresolved D. CDR3 region: CASSVFYPVDSNNYGYTF. CDR3 DNA sequence: TGTGCCAGCAGTGTTTTTTATCCCGTCGACTCCAACAACTATGGCTACACCTTC. Together with reference TRBV2 and TRBJ1-2, the CDR3 gives the full variable domain: EPEVTQTPSHQVTQMGQEVILRCVPISNHLYFYWYRQILGQKVEFLVSFYNNEISEKSEIFDDQFSVERPDGSNFTLKIRSTKLEDSAMYFCASSVFYPVDSNNYGYTFGSGTRLTVV.